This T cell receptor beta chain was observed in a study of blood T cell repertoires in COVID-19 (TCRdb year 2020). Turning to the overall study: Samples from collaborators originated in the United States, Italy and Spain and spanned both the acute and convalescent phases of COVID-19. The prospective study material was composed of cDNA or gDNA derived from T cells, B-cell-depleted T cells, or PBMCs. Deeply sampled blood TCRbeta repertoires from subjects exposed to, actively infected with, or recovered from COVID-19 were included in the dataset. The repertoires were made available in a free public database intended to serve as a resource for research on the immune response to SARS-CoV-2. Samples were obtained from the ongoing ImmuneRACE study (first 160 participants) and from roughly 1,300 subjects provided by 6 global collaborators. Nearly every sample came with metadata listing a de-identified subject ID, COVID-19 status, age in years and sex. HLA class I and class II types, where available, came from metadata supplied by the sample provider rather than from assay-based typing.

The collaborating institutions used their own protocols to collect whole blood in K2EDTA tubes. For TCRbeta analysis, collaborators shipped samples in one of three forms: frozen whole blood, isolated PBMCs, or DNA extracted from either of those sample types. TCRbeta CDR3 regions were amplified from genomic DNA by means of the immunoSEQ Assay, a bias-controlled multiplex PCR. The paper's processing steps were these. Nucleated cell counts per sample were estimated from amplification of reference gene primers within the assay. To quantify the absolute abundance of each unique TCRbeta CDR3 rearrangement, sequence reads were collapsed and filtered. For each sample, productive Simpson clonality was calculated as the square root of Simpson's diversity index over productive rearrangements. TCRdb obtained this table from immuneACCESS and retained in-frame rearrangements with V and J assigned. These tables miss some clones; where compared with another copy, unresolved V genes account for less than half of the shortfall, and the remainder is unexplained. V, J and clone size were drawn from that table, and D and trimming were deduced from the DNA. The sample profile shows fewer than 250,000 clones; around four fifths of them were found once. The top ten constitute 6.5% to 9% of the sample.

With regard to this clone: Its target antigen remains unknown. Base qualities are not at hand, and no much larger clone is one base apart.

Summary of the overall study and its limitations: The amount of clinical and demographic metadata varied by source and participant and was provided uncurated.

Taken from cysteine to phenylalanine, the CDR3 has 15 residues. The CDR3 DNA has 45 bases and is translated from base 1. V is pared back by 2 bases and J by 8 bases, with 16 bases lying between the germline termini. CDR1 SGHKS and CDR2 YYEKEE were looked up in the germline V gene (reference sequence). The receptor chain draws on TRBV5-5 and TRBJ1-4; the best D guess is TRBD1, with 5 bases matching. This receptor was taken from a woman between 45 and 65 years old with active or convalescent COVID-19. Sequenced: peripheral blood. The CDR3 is CASSLELQALEKLFF. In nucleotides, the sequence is TGTGCCAGCAGCTTAGAACTACAGGCCTTGGAAAAACTGTTTTTT.